This TCR beta chain was sequenced in a study of blood T cell repertoires in COVID-19. Study overall: The samples span acute and convalescent COVID-19 from the United States, Italy and Spain.

Germline CDR1 is SSHAT and CDR2 is FNYEAQ (reference sequence). CDR3 length: 17 residues. Method: immunoSEQ multiplex PCR; TCRdb's copy keeps in-frame clones and lacks some. The sample includes some 260,000 clones, 70% to 90% of them seen just once. Of note for this clone: The junction departs from germline at one end; a sequencing error may be responsible.

Specimen: peripheral blood. This TCR was recovered from a woman aged 40 to 49 who had recovered from COVID-19. The chain recombines TRBV7-7 with TRBJ2-5; 8 bases are shared with TRBD2. The CDR3 reads CASSPGRGAGVQETQYF. As DNA, the CDR3 is TGTGCTAGCAGCCCCGGGCGGGGAGCGGGAGTTCAAGAGACCCAGTACTTC.